The rows below give T cell receptor beta chains drawn from one sample of a study of molecular identifiers for immune sequencing clone quantification. TCRdb reprocessed the PCR reads with MiXCR, giving one entry per CDR3 protein. The sample shows about 510,000 distinct CDR3 sequences, 20% to 25% of them seen only once. The source material was naive CD8+ T cells from blood, with Jurkat cell RNA spiked in. The receptors originated from a human donor in good health. Some libraries in this study had Jurkat cell RNA spiked in. Each CDR3 is given with its conserved first and last residue. The D gene is left open where the match is weak. Some rows mark clone size as missing; the rest say once, few, many or name a class of expanded clone.

J: TRBJ2-7
V: TRBV6-1
D: .
size: many
DNA: TGTGCCAGCAGTGAAGCGGGTGAGCAGTACTTC
CDR3: CASSEAGEQYF

J: TRBJ2-1
V: TRBV6-6
D: .
size: .
DNA: TGTGCCAGCAGTTACCTAGCTCAGGGTGAGCAGTTCTTC
CDR3: CASSYLAQGEQFF

J: TRBJ2-7
V: TRBV30
D: .
size: .
DNA: TGTGCCTGGAGTGTACTGGGCTACGAGCGGTACTTC
CDR3: CAWSVLGYERYF

J: TRBJ1-5
V: TRBV6-1
D: TRBD1
size: .
DNA: TGTGCCAGCAACCGGGACAGCAATCAGTCCCAGCATTTT
CDR3: CASNRDSNQSQHF

J: TRBJ2-7
V: TRBV20-1
D: .
size: few
DNA: TGCAGTGCTAGTGCAGCCACCTTGAACGAGCAGTACTTC
CDR3: CSASAATLNEQYF

J: TRBJ2-6
V: TRBV12-3/TRBV12-4
D: TRBD2
size: many
DNA: TGTGCCAGCTTTACCGGGGGGGACCCCTCTGGGGCCAACGTCCTGACTTTC
CDR3: CASFTGGDPSGANVLTF

J: TRBJ2-2
V: TRBV9
D: .
size: many
DNA: TGTGCCAGCAGCGGGGGATGGACCAAGAACACCGGGGAGCTGTTTTTT
CDR3: CASSGGWTKNTGELFF

J: TRBJ2-7
V: TRBV19
D: .
size: .
DNA: TGTGCCAGTAGTATGTGGTACGGCGGGTCCTACCAGCAGTACTTC
CDR3: CASSMWYGGSYQQYF

J: TRBJ2-7
V: TRBV27
D: TRBD2
size: few
DNA: TGTGCCAGCAGTTTTCGCAGCGGGGAGCGGTACTTC
CDR3: CASSFRSGERYF

J: TRBJ1-2
V: TRBV29-1
D: .
size: many
DNA: TGCAGCGTTGCCGCGTTGTTACCTGGCTACACCTTC
CDR3: CSVAALLPGYTF

J: TRBJ2-7
V: TRBV7-9
D: .
size: many
DNA: TGTGCCAGCAGCTACAGTGTTGGCGAGCAGTACTTC
CDR3: CASSYSVGEQYF

J: TRBJ2-5
V: TRBV13
D: .
size: few
DNA: TGTGCCAGCAGCTTAGCTGGCTCCGTATTAGAGACCCAGTACTTC
CDR3: CASSLAGSVLETQYF

J: TRBJ2-3
V: TRBV27
D: .
size: many
DNA: TGTGCCAGCAGTTTATTCGTCCAGGGTGTGACAGATACGCAGTATTTT
CDR3: CASSLFVQGVTDTQYF

J: TRBJ2-7
V: TRBV4-3
D: .
size: .
DNA: TGCGCCAGCAGCCAAGATTGGCAGTACGAGCAGTACTTC
CDR3: CASSQDWQYEQYF

J: TRBJ1-2
V: TRBV7-2
D: .
size: many
DNA: TGTGCCAGCAGCGAAGGCCAGATATTCTATGGCTACACCTTC
CDR3: CASSEGQIFYGYTF

J: TRBJ2-7
V: TRBV28
D: .
size: .
DNA: TGTGCCAGCAGTTCTCATTGGGGGATTAGCCTTTCTTACGAGCAGTACTTC
CDR3: CASSSHWGISLSYEQYF

J: TRBJ2-1
V: TRBV24-1
D: TRBD1
size: few
DNA: TGTGCCACCAGTTCTCTCCAGGGGGAGCGGTTCTTC
CDR3: CATSSLQGERFF

J: TRBJ1-4
V: TRBV6-2/TRBV6-3
D: .
size: .
DNA: TGTGCCAGCACCATGACTCCAGGGAAGCTTGAAGAAAAACTGTTTTTT
CDR3: CASTMTPGKLEEKLFF

J: TRBJ2-7
V: TRBV28
D: .
size: .
DNA: TGTGCCAGCAGCTCCCGAAGGTCACACGGGGGCTGGTACGAGCAGTACTTC
CDR3: CASSSRRSHGGWYEQYF

J: TRBJ2-7
V: TRBV18
D: .
size: .
DNA: TGTGCCAGCTCACCCCGCGAGGGGTATTTACTAGCTGGGGAGCAGTACTTC
CDR3: CASSPREGYLLAGEQYF

J: TRBJ2-7
V: TRBV10-3
D: .
size: many
DNA: TGTGCCATCAGTGGACTGTCCTCTGCCTACGAGCAGTACTTC
CDR3: CAISGLSSAYEQYF

J: TRBJ2-5
V: TRBV11-2
D: .
size: .
DNA: TGTGCCAGCAGCTTAATCCCTGTCGAGACCCAGTACTTC
CDR3: CASSLIPVETQYF

J: TRBJ2-7
V: TRBV29-1
D: .
size: many
DNA: TGCAGCGTTGTTTTGGGGGGTAGTTCCTACGAGCAGTACTTC
CDR3: CSVVLGGSSYEQYF

J: TRBJ2-7
V: TRBV6-1
D: .
size: many
DNA: TGTGCCAGCAGTGAAAGGTACTCCGAGCAGTACTTC
CDR3: CASSERYSEQYF

J: TRBJ2-2
V: TRBV2
D: .
size: .
DNA: TGTGCCAGCAGTGAAGTCCCGGGGAACACCGGGGAGCTGTTTTTT
CDR3: CASSEVPGNTGELFF